This record looks at one TCR beta chain sequence and its context. What it binds is unknown. A junction end diverges from the germline sequence, so it may reflect a read error. TCR beta CDR3 regions were amplified from RNA transcripts. First-round RT-PCR with HTBI primers preceded a second-round multiplex PCR. TCRdb processed the multiplex PCR reads anew with MiXCR; each CDR3 protein has one entry. Altogether almost 750,000 distinct CDR3 sequences are present, 40% being singletons, with the ten largest covering 44%. Other autoimmune diseases, uncontrolled infections, pregnancy or lactation excluded patients from enrollment. CDR3 length: 15 amino acids. Germline CDR1 reads KGHDR; CDR2 reads SFDVKD. The data derive from a study of Graves' ophthalmopathy and Graves' hyperthyroidism. Study in general: Peripheral blood was obtained at first diagnosis, ahead of any treatment. Points from the study as a whole: Ophthalmopathy could be told apart from stable hyperthyroidism by a 13-signature model (around 90% sensitivity, 80% to 84% specificity).

The receptor comes from an adult man with Graves' ophthalmopathy. The sample consisted of peripheral blood. V is TRBV24-1 and J is TRBJ1-5, with D possibly TRBD1 on 5 matching bases. The CDR3 here is CASSLGGSYNQPQHF. Written as DNA, the CDR3 is TGTGCCAGCAGTTTGGGGGGAAGTTACAATCAGCCCCAGCATTTT.